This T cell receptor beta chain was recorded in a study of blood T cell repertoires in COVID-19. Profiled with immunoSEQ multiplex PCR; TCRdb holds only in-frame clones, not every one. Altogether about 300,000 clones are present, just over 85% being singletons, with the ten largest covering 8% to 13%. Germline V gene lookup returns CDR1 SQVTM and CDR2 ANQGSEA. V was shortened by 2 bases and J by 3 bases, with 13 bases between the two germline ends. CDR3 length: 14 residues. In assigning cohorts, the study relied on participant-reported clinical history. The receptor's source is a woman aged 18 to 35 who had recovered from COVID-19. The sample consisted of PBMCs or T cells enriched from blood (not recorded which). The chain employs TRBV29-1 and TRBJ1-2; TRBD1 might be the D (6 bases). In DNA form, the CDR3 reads TGCAGCGTTGAAAGGGGGGGCACCTACTATGGCTACACCTTC. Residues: CSVERGGTYYGYTF.